This TCR beta chain is from a study of cytomegalovirus exposure and HLA in healthy donors. About this clone: The antigen is not known. Additional DNA sequences in this sample encode the identical CDR3.

Notes on the study in general: In a later analysis, TCR beta V- and J-gene trimming showed a link to a missense DCLRE1C variant.

J gave up 4 bases and V 4 bases, and 6 bases lay outside the gene matches. CDR1 MDHEN and CDR2 SYDVKM come from the germline V gene. CDR3 length: 14 residues. The PCR used 60 Vbeta and 13 Jbeta primers. The assay was immunoSEQ multiplex PCR, and TCRdb's table has in-frame clones only and misses some. The sample consists of some 160,000 clones, around 80% of them appearing once. The chain employs TRBV28 and TRBJ1-1, with TRBD1 identical over 7 bases. Source material: PBMCs. This sequence originates from a man younger than 35 in good health and CMV-seronegative. Written as DNA, the CDR3 is TGTGCCAGCAGTTCTGACAGGGTGGGCACTGAAGCTTTCTTT. It codes for CASSSDRVGTEAFF. Full variable domain (missing parts from reference TRBV28 and TRBJ1-1): DVKVTQSSRYLVKRTGEKVFLECVQDMDHENMFWYRQDPGLGLRLIYFSYDVKMKEKGDIPEGYSVSREKKERFSLILESASTNQTSMYLCASSSDRVGTEAFFGQGTRLTVV.